The entry that follows covers one TCR beta chain sequence. Its target is not known. Donors came from a validation cohort of 95 to 150 subjects, distinct from the first 666-subject cohort. This CDR3 has 16 amino acids. V shed 1 base, J shed 4 bases, and the junction held 7 bases outside the gene matches. CDR1 SEHNR and CDR2 FQNEAQ come from the germline V gene (reference sequence). The sample is drawn from a study of cytomegalovirus exposure and HLA in healthy donors. Study summary: Per a later analysis, the roughly 690 first-cohort and approximately 120 validation repertoires shared one platform.

General study results and limits: The study put under 200 TCR beta chains on its list as cytomegalovirus-associated.

Sequencing was performed with immunoSEQ multiplex PCR; in TCRdb, only in-frame clones are kept and a portion is missing. Of around 140,000 clones listed, 87% are singletons. The chain combines TRBV7-9 with TRBJ2-5; 9 bases match TRBD2. The clonotype originates from a young man in good health and CMV-seropositive. Sequencing input: PBMCs. CDR3 DNA sequence: TGTGCCAGCAGCTTAGGGGTTAGCGGGAGCCGAGAGACCCAGTACTTC. It is translated as CASSLGVSGSRETQYF.